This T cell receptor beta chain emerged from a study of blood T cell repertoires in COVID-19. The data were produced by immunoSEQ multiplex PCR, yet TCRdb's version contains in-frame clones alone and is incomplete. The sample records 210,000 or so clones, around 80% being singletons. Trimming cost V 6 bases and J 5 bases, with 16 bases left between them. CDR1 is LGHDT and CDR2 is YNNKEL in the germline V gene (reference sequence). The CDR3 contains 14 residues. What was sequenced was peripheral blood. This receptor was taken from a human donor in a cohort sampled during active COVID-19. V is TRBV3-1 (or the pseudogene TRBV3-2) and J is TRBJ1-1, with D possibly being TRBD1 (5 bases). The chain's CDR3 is CASRGPGSGTEAFF. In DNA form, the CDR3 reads TGTGCCAGCAGGGGACCGGGGAGCGGGACTGAAGCTTTCTTT.